These T cell receptor beta chains were read from a single sample in a study of blood T cell repertoires in COVID-19. The assay was immunoSEQ multiplex PCR, and TCRdb's table has in-frame clones only and misses some. The profile covers 140,000 to 150,000 clones, with roughly 90% appearing a single time and over 2.5% taken by the ten largest. The sample comprised peripheral blood. Receptor source: a man aged 60 to 75 with active or convalescent COVID-19. Each CDR3 is given with its conserved first and last residue. The D gene is left open where the match is weak.

v_call d_call cdr3_aa
TRBV19 . CASSIVARGGSEQYF
TRBV9 TRBD2 CASSGTSGGDVEQFF
TRBV18 . CASSVQFQETQYF
TRBV18 . CASSPPGGPNNEQFF
TRBV6-2/TRBV6-3 . CASSMRVLGQPQHF
TRBV2 TRBD1 CASNGQGKDYGYTF
TRBV28 TRBD2 CASSWGTSRRTDTQYF
TRBV4-3 . CASSQDSDSYGYTF
TRBV18 . CASSSEGPGGAEAFF
TRBV2 . CASSEAGGHGANVLTF
TRBV10-3 TRBD2 CAIPIAGGPTGELFF
TRBV2 TRBD2 CASTLGTSGRTDTQYF
TRBV18 TRBD1 CASSPPRTGGETQYF
TRBV4-2 . CASSQEFGRNNEKLFF
TRBV10-1 . CASIKTLHF
TRBV14 TRBD2 CASSQDNRGAGELFF
TRBV27 . CASSISDRFSGANVLTF
TRBV18 . CASSPPPTDTQYF
TRBV11-2 TRBD1 CASSRDRGMNTEAFF
TRBV6-2/TRBV6-3 TRBD1 CASSYPTGQGLWANQPQHF
TRBV29-1 . CSVAPGAIYNEQFF
TRBV9 . CASSSLSSDDEQFF
TRBV7-2 . CASSSWGGLMAKNIQYF
TRBV11-2 . CASSLEGVTRGPETQYF
TRBV28 . CASSLHGDFSNQPQHF
TRBV7-2 TRBD2 CASSLDGPSGRTKEFF
TRBV6-2/TRBV6-3 TRBD1 CASSYGGTGRTGELFF